This T cell receptor (beta chain) was profiled in a study of cytomegalovirus exposure and HLA in healthy donors. Germline CDR1 reads SGHNT; CDR2 reads YYREEE (reference sequence). V lost 3 bases to trimming and J lost 1 base, with 10 bases between them. The CDR3 covers 14 residues. PCR employed 60 Vbeta and 13 Jbeta primers. TCRdb's copy holds only in-frame clones and misses some; the assay was immunoSEQ multiplex PCR. The sample records over 150,000 clones, roughly 80% being singletons. This sequence was found in a man aged 30-40 years in good health and CMV-seronegative. Sequencing was done on a sample of PBMCs. V is TRBV5-4 and J is TRBJ1-1; D is unclear. CDR3 region: CASSSALRNTEAFF. CDR3 DNA sequence: TGTGCCAGCAGCTCAGCGCTCCGGAACACTGAAGCTTTCTTT.